Sequencing of this TCR beta chain was carried out in a study of T-cell reconstitution after alpha-beta-depleted transplantation in children. The table lists this clonotype with many counts. A library of TCRbeta sequences, prepared with unique molecular identifiers, was generated. From the PCR reads, TCRdb called clonotypes with MiXCR, one entry per CDR3 protein. The repertoire holds 150,000 to 200,000 distinct CDR3 sequences, with around 6.8% as singletons. CDR1 and CDR2 (germline): MNHEY, SVGAGI. J gave up 6 bases and V 10 bases, and 7 bases lay outside the gene matches. The CDR3 runs to 12 residues.

This rearrangement joins TRBV6-5 to TRBJ1-2, with TRBD1 matching 8 bases. Sequences were derived from PBMCs from the stem cell graft donor, sampled from the stem cell graft. This receptor was taken from a human donor who donated a stem cell graft to a child with Wiskott-Aldrich syndrome. The DNA for the CDR3 is TGTGCCACCAGGACAGGGTGGGATGGCTACACCTTC. Amino acids: CATRTGWDGYTF.